This note documents a single T cell receptor beta chain sequence. Its specificity is not known. After extraction with the RNeasy kit, about 0.5 to 1 ug of the RNA was reverse transcribed using random hexamers. TCRdb used MiXCR to reprocess the immunoSEQ multiplex PCR reads, holding one entry per CDR3 protein. Among about 210,000 distinct CDR3 sequences listed, 95% were seen once. The data are from a study of CD8 T cells in Susac syndrome. Study observations and caveats: The study's TCR sequencing and HLA analysis covered a relatively small number of individuals, and the study acknowledged this.

The CDR3 loop spans 12 amino acids. V dropped 6 bases and J dropped 5 bases, with 10 bases sitting between them. Germline V gene data show CDR1 as MGHDK and CDR2 as SYGVNS. This sequence joins TRBV25-1 and TRBJ2-5; possibly TRBD2 for D (5 bases). Material: CD4+ T cells from PBMCs. The receptor was isolated from a human donor with multiple sclerosis. The CDR3 nucleotides read TGTGCCAGCAGCGGGGATGGGGAGACCCAGTACTTC. It specifies CASSGDGETQYF.